The T cell receptor (beta chain) described here comes from a study of shared clonotypes between healthy human individuals. Study-wide results and caveats: Generation probabilities were higher for clonotypes shared across all four sorted-subset donors than for unshared ones. Clonotype sharing across donors was expected to vary with sequencing depth.

The sample holds a few counts of this clone. Antigen unknown. Sequenced by immunoSEQ multiplex PCR; TCRdb stores in-frame clones only, minus some. The sample lists 300,000 to 400,000 clones, roughly 70% occurring once. This TCR was recovered from a man aged 30 to 39 in good health. The specimen sequenced was memory CD4+ T cells sorted from blood. Subset specified: CD45RA-negative fraction.

The CDR3 loop is CASSEGQMSGNTIYF. CDR3 DNA sequence: TGTGCCAGCAGTGAAGGTCAGATGTCTGGAAACACCATATATTTT. The chain combines TRBV2 with TRBJ1-3, with D unresolved. Germline CDR1 reads SNHLY; CDR2 reads FYNNEI. V lost 1 base and J lost 1, with 8 bases in between. The CDR3 is 15 residues long.